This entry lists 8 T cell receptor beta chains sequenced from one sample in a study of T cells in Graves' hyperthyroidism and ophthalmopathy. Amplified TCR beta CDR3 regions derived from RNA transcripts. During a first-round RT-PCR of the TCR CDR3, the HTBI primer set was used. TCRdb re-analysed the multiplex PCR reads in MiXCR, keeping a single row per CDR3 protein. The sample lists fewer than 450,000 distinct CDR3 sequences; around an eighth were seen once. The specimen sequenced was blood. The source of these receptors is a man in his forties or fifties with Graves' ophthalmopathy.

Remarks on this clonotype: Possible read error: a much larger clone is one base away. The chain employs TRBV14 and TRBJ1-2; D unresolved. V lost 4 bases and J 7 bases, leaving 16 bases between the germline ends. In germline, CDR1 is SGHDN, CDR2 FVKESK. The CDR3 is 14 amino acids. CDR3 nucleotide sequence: TGTGCCAGCAGCCTCGGGCCGTCAGGAAGTGGCTACACCTTC. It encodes CASSLGPSGSGYTF.

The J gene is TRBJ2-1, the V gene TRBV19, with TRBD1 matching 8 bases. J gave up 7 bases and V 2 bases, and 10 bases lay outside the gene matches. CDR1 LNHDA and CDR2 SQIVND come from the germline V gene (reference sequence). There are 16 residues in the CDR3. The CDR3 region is CASSISGTGNLNEQFF. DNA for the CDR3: TGTGCCAGTAGTATATCCGGGACAGGAAATTTGAATGAGCAGTTCTTC.

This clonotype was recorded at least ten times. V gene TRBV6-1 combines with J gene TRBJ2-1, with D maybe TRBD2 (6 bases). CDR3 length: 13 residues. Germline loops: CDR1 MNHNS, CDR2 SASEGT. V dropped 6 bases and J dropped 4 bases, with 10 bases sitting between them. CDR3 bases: TGTGCCAGCAGGCCGGGACTGTACAATGAGCAGTTCTTC. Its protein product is CASRPGLYNEQFF.

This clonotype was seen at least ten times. Here the CDR3 reads CASRAGGWEAFF. In nucleotides, the CDR3 is TGTGCCAGCAGGGCCGGGGGGTGGGAAGCTTTCTTT. V is TRBV6-1 and J is TRBJ1-1, with D maybe TRBD1 (5 bases). The germline CDR1 and CDR2 sequences are MNHNS and SASEGT. This CDR3 has 12 residues. Trimming stripped 6 bases from V and 8 bases from J, with 13 bases between.

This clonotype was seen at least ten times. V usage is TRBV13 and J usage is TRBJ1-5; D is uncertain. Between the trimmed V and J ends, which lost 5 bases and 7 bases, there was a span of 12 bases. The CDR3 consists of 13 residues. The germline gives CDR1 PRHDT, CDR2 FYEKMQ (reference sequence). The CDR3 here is CASSPGAGQPQHF. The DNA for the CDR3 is TGTGCCAGCAGCCCCGGTGCGGGCCAGCCCCAGCATTTT. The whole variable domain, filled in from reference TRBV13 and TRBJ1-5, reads AAGVIQSPRHLIKEKRETATLKCYPIPRHDTVYWYQQGPGQDPQFLISFYEKMQSDKGSIPDRFSAQQFSDYHSELNMSSLELGDSALYFCASSPGAGQPQHFGDGTRLSIL.

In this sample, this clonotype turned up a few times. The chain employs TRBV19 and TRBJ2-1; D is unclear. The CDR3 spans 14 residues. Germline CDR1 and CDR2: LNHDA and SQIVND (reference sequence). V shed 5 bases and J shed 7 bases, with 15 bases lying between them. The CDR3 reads CASSSARMVNEQFF. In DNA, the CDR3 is TGTGCCAGTAGTTCGGCCAGGATGGTTAATGAGCAGTTCTTC.

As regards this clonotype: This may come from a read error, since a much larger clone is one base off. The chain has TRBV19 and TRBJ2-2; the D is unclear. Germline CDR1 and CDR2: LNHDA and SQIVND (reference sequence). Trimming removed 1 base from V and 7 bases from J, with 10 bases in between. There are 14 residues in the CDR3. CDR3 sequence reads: CASSIVPYFGELFF. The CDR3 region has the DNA TGTGCCAGTAGTATAGTTCCCTACTTCGGGGAGCTGTTTTTT.

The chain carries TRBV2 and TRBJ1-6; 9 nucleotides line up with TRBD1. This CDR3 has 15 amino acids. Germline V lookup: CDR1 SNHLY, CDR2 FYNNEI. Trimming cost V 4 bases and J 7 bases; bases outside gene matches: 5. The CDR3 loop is CASSARDRANSPLHF. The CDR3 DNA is TGTGCCAGCAGTGCCCGGGACAGGGCCAATTCACCCCTCCACTTT.